Given below is one T cell receptor (beta chain) in context. No antigen is known for it. The entry originates in a study of CD8 T cells in Susac syndrome. The study's findings and limits: A relatively small number of individuals underwent TCR sequencing and HLA analysis.

The CDR3 sequence is 17 residues long. Germline values: CDR1 SGHKS, CDR2 YYEKEE (reference sequence). The junction had 9 bases not matched to a gene; V was cut back by 1 base and J by 4 bases. Random hexamers primed reverse transcription of about 0.5 to 1 ug RNA. Amplification of TCR beta CDR3 by immunoSEQ multiplex PCR spanned 54 Vbeta and 13 Jbeta. One entry per CDR3 protein results from TCRdb running MiXCR on the immunoSEQ multiplex PCR reads. The data show over 95,000 distinct CDR3 sequences, with around 90% seen just once and roughly 0.12% held by the top ten. High-throughput TCR beta sequencing covered peripheral CD8+ and CD4+ T cells. Negative isolation was used for CD8+ and CD4+ T cells, and FACS enrichment was applied to TEMRA cells.

Sequencing was done on a sample of CD8+ T cells from PBMCs. The sequence derives from a human donor in good health. The gene calls are TRBV5-5 and TRBJ1-5; 9 nucleotides match TRBD1. The DNA for the CDR3 is TGTGCCAGCAGCTTGAGCCCGGGACAGGGTCTTAATCAGCCCCAGCATTTT. Translation: CASSLSPGQGLNQPQHF.